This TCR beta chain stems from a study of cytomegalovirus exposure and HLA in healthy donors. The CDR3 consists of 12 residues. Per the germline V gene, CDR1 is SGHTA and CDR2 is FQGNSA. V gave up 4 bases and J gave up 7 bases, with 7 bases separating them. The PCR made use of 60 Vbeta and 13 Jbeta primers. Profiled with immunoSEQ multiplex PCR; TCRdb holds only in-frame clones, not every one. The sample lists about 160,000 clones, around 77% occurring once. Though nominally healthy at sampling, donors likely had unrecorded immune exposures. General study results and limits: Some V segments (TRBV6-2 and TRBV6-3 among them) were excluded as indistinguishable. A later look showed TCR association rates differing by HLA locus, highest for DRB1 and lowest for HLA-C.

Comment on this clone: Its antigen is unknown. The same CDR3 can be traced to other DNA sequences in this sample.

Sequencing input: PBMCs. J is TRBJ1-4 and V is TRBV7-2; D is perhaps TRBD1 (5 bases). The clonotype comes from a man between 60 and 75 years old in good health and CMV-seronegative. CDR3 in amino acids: CASSSGGEKLFF. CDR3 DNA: TGTGCCAGCAGCTCGGGGGGTGAAAAACTGTTTTTT.